This TCR beta chain was profiled in a study of graft-versus-host responses after intestinal transplantation. Clones were sequenced by immunoSEQ multiplex PCR, and TCRdb holds only the in-frame ones, with some missing. The data show some 90,000 clones, less than 95% seen once. Study observations and caveats: Early post-transplant declines in HvG were associated with peak levels of circulating GvH clones. Recipient-marrow GvH clones were detected, some having first appeared in ileum or blood.

Looked up from germline, CDR1 is MNHEY and CDR2 is SMNVEV (reference sequence). Deletions cut 8 bases from V and 8 bases from J, with 13 bases between. There are 12 residues in the CDR3. Notes on this clone: The antigen is unknown.

Specimen: unstimulated CD8+ T cells sorted from spleen or lymph node cells, collected before transplant. This clonotype originated in a human donor who was the organ donor for an intestinal transplant. The chain has TRBV27 and TRBJ2-1, with TRBD1 as a possible D gene (5 bases). The CDR3, as DNA: TGTGCCAGCGGCCAGGGCGTCTATGAGCAGTTCTTC. As protein: CASGQGVYEQFF.